This TCR beta chain was identified in a study of blood T cell repertoires in COVID-19. Study-level background: Specimens from acute and convalescent COVID-19 originated in the United States, Italy and Spain. PBMCs, B-cell-depleted T cells, or T cells provided the cDNA or gDNA that made up the material.

V lost 4 bases and J 7 bases, leaving 17 bases between the germline ends. Germline CDR1 SGHRS, CDR2 YFSETQ. The CDR3 extends over 15 amino acids. Per the original data handling: The authors estimated nucleated cell counts from reference gene primer amplification. The table came from immunoSEQ multiplex PCR; TCRdb's copy has only in-frame clones and leaves some out. V and J calls and clone size follow that table, whereas D and trimming were derived from the DNA. Of 15,000 to 20,000 clones in the sample, around 92% were seen once. This sequence originates from a human donor in a cohort sampled during active COVID-19. Material: peripheral blood. The rearrangement uses TRBV5-1 and TRBJ1-4; D ambiguous. The CDR3 sequence: CASSRVGSPFEKLFF. CDR3 coding DNA: TGCGCCAGCAGCCGAGTGGGGAGCCCCTTTGAAAAACTGTTTTTT.